This T cell receptor (beta chain) stems from a study of cytomegalovirus exposure and HLA in healthy donors. General observations from the study: Associated with cytomegalovirus, according to the listing, were 150 to 200 TCR beta chains.

Remarks on this clone: The antigen is undetermined.

The PCR made use of 60 Vbeta and 13 Jbeta primers. Libraries were prepared by immunoSEQ multiplex PCR; TCRdb keeps only in-frame clonotypes and omits some of them. Seen here are 150,000 to 200,000 clones, around four fifths observed once, and the top ten hold roughly 1.1%. Per germline, CDR1 GTSNPN and CDR2 SVGIG (reference sequence). This CDR3 has 13 amino acids. Trimming took 0 bases from V and 4 from J, leaving 9 bases between them. The rearrangement links TRBV30 to TRBJ1-1; D gene uncertain. The clonotype comes from a woman between 35 and 50 years old in good health and CMV-seronegative. The sequenced sample consisted of PBMCs. The CDR3 is CAWSVNRGTEAFF. The CDR3, as DNA: TGTGCCTGGAGTGTAAACCGGGGCACTGAAGCTTTCTTT. The whole variable domain, remainder taken from reference TRBV30 and TRBJ1-1, is SQTIHQWPATLVQPVGSPLSLECTVEGTSNPNLYWYRQAAGRGLQLLFYSVGIGQISSEVPQNLSASRPQDRQFILSSKKLLLSDSGFYLCAWSVNRGTEAFFGQGTRLTVV.